This T cell receptor (beta chain) derives from a study of cytomegalovirus exposure and HLA in healthy donors. Study overall: In an earlier analysis, 95 million to 140 million unique TCR beta sequences were found from about 179 million T cells.

With 5 bases removed from V and 0 bases from J, the gap between germline ends came to 13 bases. CDR1 is SEHNR, CDR2 FQNEAQ, per germline (reference sequence). The CDR3 has 16 amino acids. This clone was detected only a few times. Its antigen is not identified. Study-level points and caveats: A missense variant in DCLRE1C was later tied to TCR beta V- and J-gene trimming. There were about 160 TCR beta chains listed as cytomegalovirus-associated.

Donors showed nominal health when sampled, although they likely had unrecorded immune exposures. The PCR had 60 Vbeta and 13 Jbeta primers. Sequencing used immunoSEQ multiplex PCR; TCRdb keeps in-frame clones, though not all of them. The sample shows about 180,000 clones, 60% to 85% of them seen only once. V usage is TRBV7-9 and J usage is TRBJ1-4, with D possibly matching TRBD1 (5 bases). The sample comprised PBMCs. The receptor comes from a middle-aged man in good health and CMV-seronegative. The CDR3 DNA reads TGTGCCAGCAGCGTACGCGGGACCCCAACTAATGAAAAACTGTTTTTT. Amino acid sequence: CASSVRGTPTNEKLFF.